The 2 T cell receptor beta chains in this list originate from one sample, sequenced in a study of brain metastases from non-small cell lung cancer. Sequencing was performed with immunoSEQ multiplex PCR; in TCRdb, only in-frame clones are kept and a portion is missing. Of about 7,400 clones in the sample, around four fifths are singletons; the top ten hold around 4.1%. The specimen was primary lung tumor tissue. These receptors were obtained from a donor at least 40 years old with non-small cell lung cancer.

The CDR3 sequence is CASSLAVHNEQFF. CDR3 in DNA: TGTGCCAGCAGCTTAGCGGTCCACAATGAGCAGTTCTTC. The chain links TRBV7-8 to TRBJ2-1, with D hard to call. The germline V gene has CDR1 SGHVS and CDR2 FQNEAQ. The CDR3 is made up of 13 amino acids. V was pared by 0 bases and J by 5 bases, with 5 bases between.

A remark on this clone: A junction boundary mismatches the germline segment, possibly from a read error. V and J are TRBV30 and TRBJ2-6; D perhaps matches TRBD2 (5 bases). Looked up from germline, CDR1 is GTSNPN and CDR2 is SVGIG (reference sequence). The CDR3 is 13 residues long. Here the CDR3 DNA reads TGTGCCCGGAGGAACTCTGGGGCCAACGTCCTGACTTTC. It encodes CARRNSGANVLTF.